This is a list of T cell receptor beta chains from one sample in a study of T cells in Graves' hyperthyroidism and ophthalmopathy. TCRdb analysed the multiplex PCR reads with MiXCR anew, one entry per CDR3 protein. The table records about 400,000 distinct CDR3 sequences, roughly 15% of them present only once. Sequenced sample: blood. These receptor sequences come from a man younger than 30 with Graves' ophthalmopathy. The CDR3 runs from the conserved cysteine through the conserved F or W. D genes are given only for firm matches. Size is omitted from some rows. Given values are once, few, many or a class for expanded clones.

clone_size d_call j_call v_call cdr3_aa cdr3_nt
many TRBD2 TRBJ2-3 TRBV12-3/TRBV12-4 CASSRTSGVFVTQYF TGTGCCAGCAGTAGGACTAGCGGGGTATTTGTCACGCAGTATTTT
NA NA TRBJ2-1 TRBV24-1 CATSGGGGEQFF TGTGCCACCAGTGGTGGGGGCGGTGAGCAGTTCTTC
NA NA TRBJ2-7 TRBV7-9 CASSLAAGFEQYF TGTGCCAGCAGCTTAGCGGCGGGATTCGAGCAGTACTTC
many TRBD1 TRBJ2-7 TRBV5-1 CASSNGQGTYEQYF TGCGCCAGCAGCAACGGACAGGGGACCTACGAGCAGTACTTC
many NA TRBJ1-3 TRBV30 CAWSWGSGNTIYF TGTGCCTGGAGTTGGGGATCTGGAAACACCATATATTTT
NA NA TRBJ1-6 TRBV19 CASSPSREIPALHF TGTGCCAGTAGTCCAAGCCGGGAAATCCCGGCCCTCCACTTT
many NA TRBJ1-1 TRBV13 CASSPRGGVNTEAFF TGTGCCAGCAGCCCGAGGGGGGGGGTGAACACTGAAGCTTTCTTT
many NA TRBJ2-3 TRBV30 CAWSVGGPADTQYF TGTGCCTGGAGTGTAGGGGGGCCGGCAGATACGCAGTATTTT
many NA TRBJ2-5 TRBV5-1 CASSFDSETQYF TGCGCCAGCAGCTTCGACAGTGAGACCCAGTACTTC
few NA TRBJ2-2 TRBV3-1 CASSQGGVIVGELFF TGTGCCAGCAGCCAAGGGGGGGTGATAGTCGGGGAGCTGTTTTTT
NA TRBD2 TRBJ2-2 TRBV20-1 CSARGLAGWELFF TGCAGTGCTAGAGGGCTAGCGGGATGGGAGCTGTTTTTT
NA TRBD2 TRBJ2-1 TRBV20-1 CSARSAGLPGGNEQFF TGCAGTGCTAGATCCGCGGGACTACCGGGAGGAAATGAGCAGTTCTTC
NA NA TRBJ1-5 TRBV30 CAWSDSRVWGHSNQPQHF TGTGCCTGGAGTGACTCCAGGGTCTGGGGGCATAGCAATCAGCCCCAGCATTTT
many TRBD2 TRBJ2-1 TRBV14 CASSHRAGGRNEQFF TGTGCCAGCAGCCACCGAGCGGGGGGGCGGAATGAGCAGTTCTTC
many NA TRBJ1-5 TRBV4-1 CASSQALSNQPQHF TGCGCCAGCAGCCAGGCCCTTAGCAATCAGCCCCAGCATTTT
few TRBD2 TRBJ2-7 TRBV6-1 CASMVASGSYEQYF TGTGCCAGCATGGTGGCTAGCGGATCCTACGAGCAGTACTTC
many NA TRBJ2-5 TRBV11-2 CASSLYWGETQYF TGTGCCAGCAGCTTATATTGGGGGGAGACCCAGTACTTC